Included here is one TCR beta chain sequence, with context. Its antigen is currently not known. Per-nucleotide qualities are absent, and no much larger clonotype sits a single base away. At diagnosis, peripheral blood, uninvolved tumor-adjacent lung and tumor were collected and were preserved as a mix of fresh-frozen and FFPE material. Blood samples were analyzed as peripheral blood mononuclear cells for TCR repertoire profiling. CDR1 and CDR2 are read off the germline V gene as SQVTM and ANQGSEA. The V and J ends are trimmed by 0 bases and 0 bases, leaving 12 bases between them. From its cysteine to its phenylalanine, the CDR3 spans 16 amino acids. Just CDR3 DNA is preserved here, 48 bases in frame from base 1. This sample is part of a study of T cells in localized non-small cell lung cancer (TCRdb year 2020). Concerning the study at large: The study analyzed T cell repertoires of roughly 220 early-stage NSCLC patients, comparing tumors and uninvolved tumor-adjacent lungs. All 230 or so NSCLC patients in the cohort were treatment-naive and had localized lung tumors that were resected. Of the NSCLC patients, around 130 were male and around 97 were female, and the mean age was approximately 69 years.

TCR beta CDR3 regions were sequenced from DNA using the immunoSEQ Assay. Regarding the original processing steps: T cell density was computed as TCR beta template counts normalized to usable DNA estimated by amplifying housekeeping genes. The preseqR package was used to estimate richness by extrapolating to 400,000 templates for PBMC samples and to 120,000 templates for tissue samples. Clonality was defined by subtracting Pielou's evenness from one. Differential abundance testing on productive amino-acid clonotypes, with a minimum total count of 5 and an alpha of 0.1, was used to identify tissue-enriched TCRs. The Jaccard Index and the Morisita Overlap Index were used to measure repertoire overlap between compartments. GLIPH clustered TCR beta CDR3s with public tetramer-defined viral CDR3s; viral motifs required at least three viral sequences plus V-gene enrichment. This is the immuneACCESS table as TCRdb keeps it, with only in-frame sequences that have V and J called. A part of the clones is gone; compared with another copy, unresolved V genes explain less than half, and the rest is unexplained. V and J calls and clone size follow that table, whereas D and trimming were derived from the DNA. The sample table contains around 40,000 clones; only one count was recorded for 65% to 90% of them. Together, the top ten hold 7.8% of the sample.

Overall study outcomes, separate from this receptor: Longer overall survival was associated with higher blood T cell density, whereas shorter survival was associated with higher adjacent-lung clonality. Uninvolved tumor-adjacent lung showed the highest T cell clonality, higher than tumor, which suggests more focused antigenic responses in the uninvolved tumor-adjacent lung. Because multi-region tumor sequencing was not performed, intratumor heterogeneity could not be ruled out. Because the study design was exploratory, TCR variables were selected using unadjusted p-values without false-discovery rate correction. Of the top 100 tumor clones, a median of roughly 53 were detected in paired uninvolved adjacent lung; over 25 were also among that lung's top 100.

The receptor chain draws on TRBV29-1 and TRBJ2-1; the D element could tentatively be TRBD1 or TRBD2, as 5 bases agree for each. The sequence was collected from a man aged 40 to 69 with stage II lung adenocarcinoma. The source was PBMCs, collected before any cancer treatment. The DNA sequence follows: TGCAGCGTTGAAGATGGGACCCCCCTCTCCTACAATGAGCAGTTCTTC. It specifies CSVEDGTPLSYNEQFF.